One and the same sample provided the 2 T cell receptor beta chains below, sequenced in a study of shared clonotypes between healthy human individuals. Produced via immunoSEQ multiplex PCR; TCRdb's table is partial and in-frame only. Of millions of clones in the sample, over 85% were seen once. Sequencing input: naive CD4+ T cells sorted from blood. As for subset: CD45RA+ positively selected. These receptors came from a man younger than 35 in good health.

The CDR3: CAWSTTRNTGELFF. DNA for the CDR3: TGTGCCTGGAGTACTACACGGAACACCGGGGAGCTGTTTTTT. V and J are TRBV30 and TRBJ2-2; D is unresolved. V gave up 2 bases and J gave up 1 base, with 8 bases separating them. CDR3 length: 14 residues. The V gene's germline CDR1 is GTSNPN and CDR2 SVGIG (reference sequence).

This chain uses TRBV18 with TRBJ1-5, with D possibly TRBD1 on 5 matching bases. The CDR3 covers 19 residues. Trimming removed 1 base from V and 2 bases from J, with 21 bases in between. Germline CDR1 KGHSH, CDR2 LQKENI. The chain's CDR3 is CASSPRMLRGTGGNQPQHF. CDR3 bases: TGTGCCAGCTCACCACGGATGCTAAGGGGTACCGGGGGCAATCAGCCCCAGCATTTT.